This TCR beta chain was captured by sequencing in a study of monozygotic twins with inflammatory bowel disease. Overall study results and limits: Data gave no support to a single strong signal or clonotype associated with IBD. The inverse Simpson measure of TCRbeta diversity was lower in IBD patients than in healthy co-twins.

From the 5' RACE reads, TCRdb lists one entry per CDR3 protein and no DNA. The sample includes some 150,000 distinct CDR3 sequences. Comments on this clonotype: Its antigen is currently unknown.

In germline, CDR1 is SNHLY, CDR2 FYNNEI. CDR3 length: 15 amino acids. Per donor there was one draw, yielding a blood sample of 2 to 3 ml. This clonotype was sampled from a human donor with ulcerative colitis or Crohn's disease, or a healthy co-twin of an affected twin (not recorded which). Sequencing input: blood. The chain couples TRBV2 to TRBJ1-4; TCRdb's D gene call, TRBD1, goes unchecked for lack of DNA. The CDR3 sequence: CASTLEGQGKKKLFF.